The following is a T cell receptor beta chain sequence with its context. This clone was observed once. There is no known antigen for this receptor. Base-call qualities are not available, and no considerably larger clone is one nucleotide away. These data belong to a study of blood T cell repertoires in COVID-19 (dated by TCRdb to the early 2020s). In the study overall: Samples from collaborators originated in the United States, Italy and Spain and spanned both the acute and convalescent phases of COVID-19. The dataset comprised deeply sampled blood TCRbeta repertoires from subjects exposed to, actively infected with, or recovered from COVID-19. Where HLA class I and class II types were available, the types were taken from metadata supplied by the sample provider, not from assay-based typing. The prospective study material was composed of cDNA or gDNA derived from T cells, B-cell-depleted T cells, or PBMCs. The repertoires were made available in a free public database intended to serve as a resource for research on the immune response to SARS-CoV-2. The sample metadata nearly always contained a de-identified subject ID, COVID-19 status, age in years and sex. The samples were drawn from the first 160 participants of the ongoing ImmuneRACE study and from 1,254 subjects provided by 6 global collaborators. Broader findings and caveats from the paper: How much clinical and demographic metadata was included differed by source and by participant, and the metadata was provided uncurated.

The CDR3 runs 14 amino acids, cysteine and phenylalanine included. Here the CDR3 DNA is all that survives: 42 bases in frame from base 1. Via the germline V gene, CDR1 is SGHNT and CDR2 YENEEA. Trimming removed 3 bases from V and 3 bases from J, leaving 12 bases between the germline ends. The immunoSEQ Assay, a bias-controlled multiplex PCR, was used to amplify TCRbeta CDR3 regions from genomic DNA. The original pipeline was this. The number of nucleated cells in each sample was estimated from the amplification of reference gene primers within the assay. To quantify the absolute abundance of each unique TCRbeta CDR3 rearrangement, sequence reads were collapsed and filtered. For each sample, productive Simpson clonality was calculated by taking the square root of Simpson's diversity index across productive rearrangements. TCRdb provides this immuneACCESS table in a form limited to in-frame rearrangements. Some clones are lacking; in checked studies, under half of them reflect an unresolved V gene, and why the rest are absent is not known. V and J calls and clone size are those listed in that table; D and trimming were worked out from the DNA. The sample table shows 300,000 to 350,000 clones, and around 90% are seen once. More than 0.85% of the sample lies in the top ten.

One collaborating source in Seattle enrolled patients while the patients were actively infected and followed the patients over time throughout the course of disease. Each collaborating institution followed its own protocols to collect whole blood in K2EDTA tubes. For TCRbeta analysis, collaborators shipped samples in one of three forms: frozen whole blood, isolated PBMCs, or DNA extracted from either of those sample types. The source of this sequence is a woman aged 40-49 years with COVID-19, enrolled during active disease. The sequence joins TRBV11-3 to TRBJ2-7; possibly the D gene is TRBD1, per 6 matching bases. Sequencing used peripheral blood. The DNA reads as follows: TGTGCCAGCAGCTTCCGTCCAGGGGACTACGAGCAGTACTTC. It translates as CASSFRPGDYEQYF.